This T cell receptor beta chain was captured by sequencing in a study of blood T cell repertoires in COVID-19. Overall study: Cohort 3 donors counted as recovered after two negative PCRs, clearance, or resolved symptoms.

The length of the CDR3 is 15 residues. The V end lost 3 bases, the J end lost 5 bases, and 17 bases lay between the germline ends. From germline, CDR1 is ENHRY and CDR2 SYGVKD. Original handling: Using reference gene primer amplification, nucleated cell counts were estimated. Clones were sequenced by immunoSEQ multiplex PCR, and TCRdb holds only the in-frame ones, with some missing. Clone size and V and J calls were adopted from that table, with D and trimming inferred from the DNA. The data contain fewer than 250,000 clones, roughly 86% of them singletons. Sequencing used PBMCs or T cells enriched from blood (not recorded which). This sequence joins TRBV10-3 and TRBJ2-7; D perhaps matches TRBD1 (5 bases). The receptor comes from a woman aged 40-49 years in a cohort exposed to, infected with or recovered from COVID-19 (not recorded which). The CDR3 reads CAISDPLLDTNEQYF. CDR3 DNA sequence: TGTGCCATCAGTGACCCCCTCCTGGACACTAACGAGCAGTACTTC.